What follows is one T cell receptor beta chain and its context. Using immunoSEQ multiplex PCR, the repertoire was profiled, and TCRdb retains in-frame clones only, with some absent. The sample includes 2.3 million or so clones, just over 90% of them seen just once. This specimen comes from a study of shared clonotypes between healthy human individuals. The CDR3 sequence is 13 residues long. Germline CDR1 is MNHEY and CDR2 is SVGAGI. Deletions cut 2 bases from V and 6 bases from J, with 11 bases between. V and J are TRBV6-5 and TRBJ2-7, with a possible D match to TRBD2 (6 bases). The sequenced material came from naive CD4+ T cells from PBMCs. The subset: CD45RA+ positively selected. The sequence derives from a man younger than 35 in good health. Some clones in this sample may be carry-over from other donors' samples. CDR3 amino acids: CASSYPGVPEQYF. The DNA of the CDR3 is TGTGCCAGCAGTTACCCGGGAGTCCCCGAGCAGTACTTC.